This TCR beta chain was recorded in a study of CD8 T cells in ankylosing spondylitis. Using its own MiXCR run on the 5' RACE reads, TCRdb lists one record per CDR3 protein. This repertoire shows approximately 350,000 distinct CDR3 sequences, roughly 15% found once; its top ten account for roughly 1.1%. Germline lookup yields CDR1 MNHEY and CDR2 SMNVEV (reference sequence). V was pared by 5 bases and J by 4 bases, with 9 bases of the junction left unmatched. This CDR3 contains 17 residues. V usage is TRBV27 and J usage is TRBJ2-6; 9 nucleotides line up with TRBD1. The clonotype was recovered from a male donor with ankylosing spondylitis or in good health (not recorded which). Sequences were obtained from blood, either unsorted or a sorted T cell fraction (not recorded which). The CDR3 nucleotides are TGTGCCAGCAGTCCCGGACAGGGGAGGGACGGGGCCAACGTCCTGACTTTC. Protein product: CASSPGQGRDGANVLTF.